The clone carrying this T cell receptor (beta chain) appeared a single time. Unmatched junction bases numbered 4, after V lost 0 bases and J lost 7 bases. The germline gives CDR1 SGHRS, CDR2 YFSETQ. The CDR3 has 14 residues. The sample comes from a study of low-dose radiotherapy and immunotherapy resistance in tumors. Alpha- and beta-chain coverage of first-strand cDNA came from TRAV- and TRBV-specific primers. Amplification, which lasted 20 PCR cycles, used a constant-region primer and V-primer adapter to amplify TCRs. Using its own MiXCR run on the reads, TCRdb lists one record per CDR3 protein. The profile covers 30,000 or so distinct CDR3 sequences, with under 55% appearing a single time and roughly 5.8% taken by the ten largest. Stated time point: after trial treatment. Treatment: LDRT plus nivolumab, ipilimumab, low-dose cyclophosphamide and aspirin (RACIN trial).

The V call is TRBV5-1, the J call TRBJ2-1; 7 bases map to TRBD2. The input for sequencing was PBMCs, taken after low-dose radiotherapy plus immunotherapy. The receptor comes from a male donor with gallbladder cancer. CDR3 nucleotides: TGCGCCAGCAGCTTGGTGGGAGGGAGGAATGAGCAGTTCTTC. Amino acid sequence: CASSLVGGRNEQFF.